The rows below give T cell receptor beta chains drawn from one sample of a study of tumor and adjacent non-tumor tissue in lung cancer. Using its own MiXCR run on the multiplex PCR reads, TCRdb lists one record per CDR3 protein. Among about 67,000 distinct CDR3 sequences listed, 75% to 85% were seen once. The sequenced sample consisted of distant non-tumor lung tissue. These receptor sequences come from a man in his 60s with non-small cell lung cancer. CDR3s include the opening cysteine and the closing phenylalanine or tryptophan. Fields, in order: D gene, clone size, V gene, J gene, CDR3 protein, CDR3 DNA. The D gene is left open where the match is weak. Some rows mark clone size as missing; the rest say once, few, many or name a class of expanded clone.

>TRBD1|-|TRBV6-2/TRBV6-3|TRBJ1-5
CAGRGDLGNQPQHF
TGTGCCGGCAGGGGGGACTTGGGCAATCAGCCCCAGCATTTT
>-|-|TRBV6-6|TRBJ1-5
CASSLSETQPQHF
TGTGCCAGCAGTTTGTCCGAAACCCAGCCCCAGCATTTT
>-|-|TRBV4-1|TRBJ1-1
CACSQEVWGGTSEAFF
TGCGCCTGCAGCCAAGAAGTTTGGGGTGGTACCTCTGAAGCTTTCTTT
>-|once|TRBV11-2|TRBJ2-1
CSSSLGSEEPTYNEQFF
TGTTCCAGCAGCTTAGGATCAGAGGAGCCTACCTACAATGAGCAGTTCTTC
>-|many|TRBV12-3/TRBV12-4|TRBJ2-1
CASSSGVSYNEQFF
TGTGCCAGCAGTTCGGGAGTTTCCTACAATGAGCAGTTCTTC
>-|-|TRBV4-1|TRBJ1-1
CASSQGVDSEVFF
TGCGCCAGCAGCCAAGGCGTTGATAGTGAAGTTTTCTTT
>TRBD2|-|TRBV4-2|TRBJ2-7
CTSSQEGRAYEQYF
TGTACCAGCAGCCAAGAAGGGAGGGCATATGAGCAGTACTTC
>-|-|TRBV6-1|TRBJ2-7
CVSIETLDFYEQYF
TGTGTCAGCATTGAAACCCTGGACTTCTACGAGCAGTACTTC
>-|many|TRBV29-1|TRBJ2-7
CSVEDSTSRNYEQYF
TGCAGCGTTGAAGATTCTACTAGCAGGAACTACGAGCAGTACTTC
>-|many|TRBV7-8|TRBJ2-2
CASRRVESGELFF
TGTGCCAGCAGGAGGGTTGAGTCCGGGGAGCTGTTTTTT
>TRBD1|many|TRBV20-1|TRBJ2-7
CSARLGQGTYEQYF
TGCAGTGCTAGATTGGGACAGGGGACCTACGAGCAGTACTTC
>-|-|TRBV5-1|TRBJ2-3
CASSFSWIRFTDTQYF
TGCGCCAGCAGCTTTAGCTGGATCCGGTTCACAGATACGCAGTATTTT
>-|-|TRBV28|TRBJ2-3
CATRVGSGGDTQYF
TGTGCTACCCGGGTGGGGAGCGGTGGAGATACGCAGTATTTT
>-|-|TRBV2|TRBJ2-3
CVSSEYGADTQYF
TGTGTCAGCAGTGAGTATGGAGCAGATACGCAGTATTTT
>-|-|TRBV29-1|TRBJ1-2
CSVTGTNYGYNF
TGCAGCGTGACAGGAACTAACTATGGCTACAACTTC
>-|-|TRBV12-3/TRBV12-4|TRBJ2-5
CASSTPPSESETQYF
TGTGCCAGCAGCACGCCGCCTAGTGAATCGGAGACACAGTATTTC
>TRBD1|-|TRBV28|TRBJ1-1
CTSIRIRDRTEAFF
TGTACCAGCATCCGCATCCGGGACAGGACTGAAGCCTTCTTT
>-|-|TRBV29-1|TRBJ2-3
CSVEYSTHTDTQYF
TGTAGCGTTGAATATAGTACCCACACAGATACGCAGTATTTT
>TRBD1|-|TRBV6-6|TRBJ2-7
CASILQGGVFEEYF
TGTGCCAGCATTTTACAGGGGGGAGTATTCGAGGAGTACTTC
>TRBD2|-|TRBV7-9|TRBJ2-7
CASSLRLAEGGEQYF
TGTGCCAGTAGCTTAAGACTAGCGGAAGGCGGCGAGCAGTACTTC
>TRBD2|-|TRBV5-6|TRBJ2-2
CASSLEVRTSGTGELFF
TGTGCCAGCAGCTTGGAAGTAAGAACTAGCGGGACCGGGGAACTGTTTTTT
>TRBD2|-|TRBV14|TRBJ2-5
CARSRWASGRQETQYF
TGTGCCAGGAGCCGCTGGGCTAGCGGCAGGCAAGAGACCCAGTACTTC
>TRBD2|-|TRBV20-1|TRBJ2-2
CGARGLESGKLFF
TGCGGTGCTAGGGGACTAGAATCCGGGAAGCTGTTTTTT
>-|-|TRBV29-1|TRBJ1-4
CSVVTGSNNGKLFF
TGCAGCGTCGTAACAGGGAGTAATAATGGAAAACTGTTTTTT
>TRBD1|-|TRBV10-3|TRBJ1-5
CAIRGGRGNQPQHF
TGTGCTATCAGGGGGGGACGGGGAAACCAGCCCCAGCATTTT
>-|once|TRBV6-1|TRBJ2-7
CDSSEALRGYDQYF
TGTGACAGCAGTGAAGCGCTGAGGGGTTACGACCAGTACTTC
>-|-|TRBV20-1|TRBJ1-1
CTAESGRNEAFF
TGCACCGCCGAGTCGGGGCGGAATGAAGCTTTCTTT
>-|-|TRBV7-9|TRBJ1-4
CVSNKQEQGTNEKLFF
TGTGTCAGCAACAAACAAGAACAGGGTACTAATGAAAAACTGTTTTTT
>-|few|TRBV5-5|TRBJ2-3
CASSRWGEWPDKQYF
TGTGCCAGCAGCCGGTGGGGAGAGTGGCCAGATAAGCAATATTTT
>-|many|TRBV20-1|TRBJ2-1
CSATPHGINEQFF
TGCAGTGCTACGCCACACGGAATCAATGAGCAGTTCTTC
>-|-|TRBV4-1|TRBJ2-1
CVSSQERNYIEQFF
TGTGTCAGCAGCCAAGAACGCAACTACATTGAGCAGTTCTTC
>-|many|TRBV7-9|TRBJ2-7
CASSLVASGAHEQYF
TGTGCCAGCAGCTTAGTTGCGTCGGGGGCCCACGAGCAGTACTTC
>-|many|TRBV20-1|TRBJ1-5
CSALDKDYNSNQPQHF
-
>-|-|TRBV29-1|TRBJ2-3
CSAHHPTGTNTYTQYF
TGCAGCGCACACCACCCGACAGGGACTAACACATATACGCAGTATTTT
>-|-|TRBV12-3/TRBV12-4|TRBJ2-7
CASRTGHNSYEQCF
TGTGCCAGCAGGACCGGACACAACTCCTACGAGCAGTGCTTC
>-|-|TRBV29-1|TRBJ2-6
CSVEDPAGAGASVLTF
TGCAGCGTTGAAGATCCCGCAGGGGCTGGTGCCAGCGTCCTGACTTTC
>-|once|TRBV28|TRBJ1-2
CASSFGGDGYSF
TGTGCCAGCAGTTTTGGGGGAGATGGCTACTCCTTT
>TRBD2|-|TRBV28|TRBJ2-7
CANSFLAGVVCEQYF
TGTGCCAACAGTTTCCTAGCGGGAGTAGTGTGCGAGCAGTACTTC
>-|-|TRBV24-1|TRBJ2-7
CATSVGGSYEQNF
TGTGCCACCAGTGTCGGGGGCTCCTACGAGCAGAACTTC
>-|-|TRBV11-2|TRBJ2-7
CASILADRPRAYEQYF
TGTGCCAGCATCTTAGCAGACAGACCCCGGGCCTACGAGCAGTACTTC
>-|-|TRBV11-2|TRBJ1-1
CASSSDLLGVESFF
TGTGCCAGCAGCTCGGATCTCCTGGGCGTTGAATCTTTCTTT
>TRBD1|-|TRBV14|TRBJ2-4
CGGSQDRENIQYF
TGTGGCGGCAGCCAAGACAGGGAAAACATTCAGTACTTC
>-|-|TRBV5-6|TRBJ2-7
CASSLSGESYVQYF
TGTGCCAGCAGTTTATCCGGGGAGTCCTACGTGCAGTACTTC
>TRBD2|-|TRBV10-3|TRBJ2-2
CAISALAGDSRKRELFF
TGTGCCATCAGTGCGTTAGCGGGAGACTCGAGGAAAAGGGAGCTGTTTTTT